The TCR beta chain under discussion was sequenced for a study of CD4 T cells in relation to SARS-CoV-2 and coronaviruses. The CDR3 is 15 residues long. The V end lost 4 bases, the J end lost 3 bases, and 17 bases lay between the germline ends. CDR1 SGHTS and CDR2 YDEGEE come from the germline V gene. Assay used: immunoSEQ multiplex PCR; TCRdb lists only in-frame clones, some missing. The sample lists under 20,000 clones, more than 70% occurring once. Before the COVID-19 pandemic, during about 2010-2018, CD4+ T cells were taken from unexposed donors. Isolation of CD4+ T cells took place after less than 11 days in culture. Note on this clone: The antigen remains unidentified.

The sequence was collected from a human donor in good health. What was sequenced was CD4+ T cells from PBMCs, cultured in vitro. The rearrangement joins TRBV5-8 to TRBJ2-7, with a possible D match to TRBD2 (7 bases). This CDR3 reads CASSPRGAWNYEQYF. The CDR3 bases are TGTGCCAGCAGCCCTCGGGGGGCTTGGAACTACGAGCAGTACTTC. Using reference TRBV5-8 and TRBJ2-7 for the parts outside the CDR3, the full variable domain is EAGVTQSPTHLIKTRGQQATLRCSPISGHTSVYWYQQALGLGLQFLLWYDEGEERNRGNFPPRFSGRQFPNYSSELNVNALELEDSALYLCASSPRGAWNYEQYFGPGTRLTVT.